This T cell receptor (beta chain) appears in the sequencing data of a study of cytomegalovirus exposure and HLA in healthy donors. About the research overall: Among about 190 million T cells, an earlier analysis found around 100 million unique TCR beta sequences. Notes on the study in general: Serostatus for CMV was the only available immune exposure information. In a later analysis, parvovirus B19, influenza, CMV and Epstein-Barr virus appeared linked to several top co-occurrence clusters. The number of N-insertions in an Asian-associated ancestry cluster was reportedly below the approximately 680-donor mean in a later analysis.

Germline lookup yields CDR1 SNHLY and CDR2 FYNNEI. The CDR3 length is 11 residues. The V and J ends lost 1 base and 11 bases respectively, with 8 bases between them. The PCR used 60 Vbeta and 13 Jbeta primers. TCRdb's copy holds only in-frame clones and misses some; the assay was immunoSEQ multiplex PCR. The sample lists some 110,000 clones; 75% to 85% were seen once. Regarding this clone: The antigen is undetermined. This CDR3 fails to terminate in the conserved phenylalanine or tryptophan, so it likely reflects a read error.

This receptor was taken from a man aged 35 to 55 in good health and CMV-seronegative. Sample: PBMCs. This chain connects TRBV2 to TRBJ1-1, with D unresolved. The CDR3 reads CASSEVEEAFS. Written as DNA, the CDR3 is TGTGCCAGCAGTGAAGTGGAGGAGGCTTTCTCT.